This T cell receptor beta chain was identified in a study of OX40 agonist ivuxolimab in advanced cancers. The wider study: Patients were dosed with the agonistic anti-OX40 (CD134) antibody ivuxolimab. Intravenous ivuxolimab was administered to patients every 2 weeks at 0.01 to 10 mg/kg. Study conclusions and caveats: Within 6 weeks, CD4+ and CD8+ blood T cells expanded clonally at 0.1 to 3.0 mg/kg.

Measured with immunoSEQ multiplex PCR; TCRdb has only the in-frame clones, and not every one. Altogether 65,000 to 100,000 clones are present, around 80% being singletons, with the ten largest covering around 6.6%. The V gene's germline CDR1 is MNHEY and CDR2 SMNVEV (reference sequence). The CDR3 extends over 16 amino acids. V lost 5 bases, J lost 1 base, and 12 bases lay in between. As to this clone: The target antigen is unknown.

This material consisted of CD4+ or CD8+ T cells sorted from blood, taken in a trial of the OX40 agonist ivuxolimab. The rearrangement links TRBV27 to TRBJ2-6; D gene uncertain. This clonotype originated in an adult with an advanced solid tumor such as melanoma, head and neck, liver or kidney cancer. The CDR3 DNA follows: TGTGCCAGCAGTCCCCTGGGGTATTCTGGGGCCAACGTCCTGACTTTC. It specifies CASSPLGYSGANVLTF. Complete variable domain (other parts from reference TRBV27 and TRBJ2-6): EAQVTQNPRYLITVTGKKLTVTCSQNMNHEYMSWYRQDPGLGLRQIYYSMNVEVTDKGDVPEGYKVSRKEKRNFPLILESPSPNQTSLYFCASSPLGYSGANVLTFGAGSRLTVL.